These T cell receptor beta chains were read from a single sample in a study of glioma-infiltrating T cells. TCRdb used MiXCR to reprocess the multiplex PCR reads, holding one entry per CDR3 protein. Here the sample spans approximately 120,000 distinct CDR3 sequences, less than 30% being singletons. Material for sequencing was glioma tissue, nonneoplastic brain tissue, or PBMCs (not recorded which). The receptors were sampled from a human donor with low-grade glioma or glioblastoma, undergoing nonglioma brain surgery, or in good health (not recorded which). CDR3s include the opening cysteine and the closing phenylalanine or tryptophan. The D gene is left open where the match is weak. Clone size appears in some rows only: once, few, many, or a class for an expanded clone.

v_gene: TRBV29-1; j_gene: TRBJ2-2; abundance: many; d_gene: TRBD1; CDR3aa: CSVDAGTGLTGELFF; CDR3nt: TGCAGCGTTGACGCCGGGACAGGGCTCACCGGGGAGCTGTTTTTT
v_gene: TRBV3-1; j_gene: TRBJ2-3; abundance: -; d_gene: -; CDR3aa: CASSQDLTGRLNTQYF; CDR3nt: TGTGCCAGCAGCCAAGATTTAACAGGGAGACTAAATACGCAGTATTTT
v_gene: TRBV20-1; j_gene: TRBJ2-1; abundance: many; d_gene: TRBD1; CDR3aa: CSAKTGGIDEQFF; CDR3nt: TGCAGTGCAAAGACAGGGGGAATCGATGAGCAGTTCTTC
v_gene: TRBV28; j_gene: TRBJ2-5; abundance: -; d_gene: TRBD1; CDR3aa: CASSLGQARGTQYF; CDR3nt: TGTGCCAGCAGTCTAGGACAGGCCCGGGGGACCCAGTACTTC
v_gene: TRBV7-9; j_gene: TRBJ2-7; abundance: many; d_gene: TRBD1; CDR3aa: CASSFTGVVEQYF; CDR3nt: TGTGCCAGCAGCTTTACAGGGGTGGTCGAGCAGTACTTC
v_gene: TRBV9; j_gene: TRBJ2-5; abundance: many; d_gene: -; CDR3aa: CASSVEEKETQYF; CDR3nt: TGTGCCAGCAGCGTAGAGGAGAAGGAGACCCAGTACTTC
v_gene: TRBV7-2; j_gene: TRBJ2-7; abundance: many; d_gene: TRBD1; CDR3aa: CASSARQGYEQYF; CDR3nt: TGTGCCAGCAGCGCCCGACAGGGCTACGAGCAGTACTTC
v_gene: TRBV28; j_gene: TRBJ2-5; abundance: -; d_gene: -; CDR3aa: CASSSAGVAKTQCF; CDR3nt: TGTGCCAGCAGCTCCGCAGGGGTCGCAAAGACCCAGTGCTTC
v_gene: TRBV6-5; j_gene: TRBJ2-5; abundance: many; d_gene: -; CDR3aa: CASSYGLGVQETQYF; CDR3nt: TGTGCCAGCAGTTACGGTTTGGGGGTTCAAGAGACCCAGTACTTC
v_gene: TRBV2; j_gene: TRBJ2-5; abundance: -; d_gene: -; CDR3aa: CASSGLTGKETQYF; CDR3nt: TGTGCCAGCAGTGGGCTGACGGGGAAAGAGACCCAGTACTTC
v_gene: TRBV6-2/TRBV6-3; j_gene: TRBJ2-1; abundance: many; d_gene: -; CDR3aa: CASRGLGKNNEQFF; CDR3nt: TGTGCCAGCAGGGGGCTAGGAAAAAACAATGAGCAGTTCTTC
v_gene: TRBV6-5; j_gene: TRBJ1-1; abundance: -; d_gene: TRBD1; CDR3aa: CASGRTGGNTEVFF; CDR3nt: TGTGCCAGCGGGAGGACAGGCGGAAACACTGAAGTTTTCTTT
v_gene: TRBV5-5; j_gene: TRBJ1-4; abundance: -; d_gene: -; CDR3aa: CASSLGGNYEKLFF; CDR3nt: TGTGCCAGCAGCTTGGGGGGGAATTATGAAAAACTGTTTTTT
v_gene: TRBV10-3; j_gene: TRBJ1-5; abundance: many; d_gene: TRBD1; CDR3aa: CAISVGQGGGNQPQHF; CDR3nt: TGTGCCATCAGTGTCGGACAGGGAGGTGGCAATCAGCCCCAGCATTTT
v_gene: TRBV6-4; j_gene: TRBJ2-3; abundance: many; d_gene: TRBD1; CDR3aa: CASRSGTGSDTQYF; CDR3nt: TGTGCCAGCAGATCCGGGACAGGGTCAGATACGCAGTATTTT
v_gene: TRBV16; j_gene: TRBJ1-6; abundance: -; d_gene: -; CDR3aa: CASSPFEGDSPLHF; CDR3nt: TGTGCCAGCAGCCCATTTGAAGGGGATTCACCCCTCCACTTT
v_gene: TRBV6-2/TRBV6-3; j_gene: TRBJ2-3; abundance: -; d_gene: TRBD2; CDR3aa: CASTVVGGLAGADTQYF; CDR3nt: TGTGCCAGCACCGTGGTAGGGGGGCTAGCGGGAGCAGATACGCAGTATTTT
v_gene: TRBV11-2; j_gene: TRBJ2-6; abundance: -; d_gene: -; CDR3aa: CASSSRGSGANFLTF; CDR3nt: TGTGCCAGCAGCTCCAGGGGCTCTGGGGCCAACTTCCTGACTTTC
v_gene: TRBV6-2/TRBV6-3; j_gene: TRBJ1-2; abundance: once; d_gene: TRBD1; CDR3aa: CAGSYSGQAYGYTF; CDR3nt: TGTGCAGGCAGTTACTCAGGACAGGCTTATGGCTACACCTTC
v_gene: TRBV4-3; j_gene: TRBJ1-1; abundance: many; d_gene: -; CDR3aa: CASSQTDTTEAFF; CDR3nt: TGCGCCAGCAGCCAAACGGACACTACTGAAGCTTTCTTT
v_gene: TRBV29-1; j_gene: TRBJ1-1; abundance: few; d_gene: -; CDR3aa: CSVSRGWNTEAFF; CDR3nt: TGCAGCGTTTCACGGGGATGGAACACTGAAGCTTTCTTT
v_gene: TRBV29-1; j_gene: TRBJ1-1; abundance: -; d_gene: TRBD1; CDR3aa: CSGAGQQNTEAFF; CDR3nt: TGCAGCGGGGCGGGACAGCAAAACACTGAAGCTTTCTTT
v_gene: TRBV19; j_gene: TRBJ2-1; abundance: -; d_gene: TRBD2; CDR3aa: CASSHPRSGGRVYNEQFF; CDR3nt: TGTGCCAGTAGCCACCCGAGGAGCGGGGGTAGGGTGTACAATGAGCAGTTCTTC
v_gene: TRBV14; j_gene: TRBJ1-6; abundance: many; d_gene: -; CDR3aa: CASSDLNLGNSPLHF; CDR3nt: TGTGCCAGCAGCGACCTAAACTTGGGCAATTCACCCCTCCACTTT
v_gene: TRBV24-1; j_gene: TRBJ2-5; abundance: many; d_gene: TRBD2; CDR3aa: CATSDPRTSGETQYF; CDR3nt: TGTGCCACCAGTGATCCGCGGACTAGCGGGGAGACCCAGTACTTC
v_gene: TRBV29-1; j_gene: TRBJ2-5; abundance: -; d_gene: TRBD2; CDR3aa: CSVGGGRAKMQTQYF; CDR3nt: TGCAGCGTTGGTGGCGGGAGGGCCAAGATGCAGACCCAGTACTTC
v_gene: TRBV4-3; j_gene: TRBJ1-6; abundance: many; d_gene: -; CDR3aa: CASSLQLEGPNSPLHF; CDR3nt: TGCGCCAGCAGCCTCCAATTGGAGGGACCAAATTCACCCCTCCACTTT
v_gene: TRBV18; j_gene: TRBJ1-1; abundance: many; d_gene: TRBD1; CDR3aa: CASSLQGAVTEAFF; CDR3nt: TGTGCCAGCTCACTGCAGGGGGCGGTAACTGAAGCTTTCTTT
v_gene: TRBV5-1; j_gene: TRBJ1-4; abundance: many; d_gene: -; CDR3aa: CASSLRSANEKLFF; CDR3nt: TGCGCCAGCAGCTTACGGTCGGCTAATGAAAAACTGTTTTTT
v_gene: TRBV6-2/TRBV6-3; j_gene: TRBJ1-1; abundance: many; d_gene: -; CDR3aa: CASSYQGTTEAIF; CDR3nt: TGTGCTAGCAGTTACCAGGGCACCACTGAAGCTATCTTT
v_gene: TRBV2; j_gene: TRBJ1-4; abundance: many; d_gene: TRBD1; CDR3aa: CASREQGRSEKLFF; CDR3nt: TGTGCCAGCAGGGAACAGGGGCGGAGTGAAAAACTGTTTTTT
v_gene: TRBV27; j_gene: TRBJ2-7; abundance: -; d_gene: -; CDR3aa: CASSSPRTAYYERYF; CDR3nt: TGTGCCAGCAGCTCCCCTCGGACAGCCTATTACGAGCGGTACTTC
v_gene: TRBV6-4; j_gene: TRBJ2-6; abundance: many; d_gene: -; CDR3aa: CASSDPPGYRNVLTF; CDR3nt: TGTGCCAGCAGTGACCCCCCAGGATACCGCAACGTCCTGACTTTC
v_gene: TRBV4-2; j_gene: TRBJ1-2; abundance: few; d_gene: -; CDR3aa: CASSQEENRDGYTF; CDR3nt: TGTGCCAGCAGCCAAGAGGAGAACAGGGACGGCTACACCTTC
v_gene: TRBV7-9; j_gene: TRBJ2-5; abundance: few; d_gene: TRBD1; CDR3aa: CASSRDSRQETQYF; CDR3nt: TGTGCCAGCAGCCGGGACAGCCGCCAAGAGACCCAGTACTTC
v_gene: TRBV7-8; j_gene: TRBJ2-1; abundance: many; d_gene: TRBD2; CDR3aa: CASSLKSGRAYNEQFF; CDR3nt: TGTGCCAGCAGCTTAAAGAGCGGGAGAGCCTACAATGAGCAGTTCTTC
v_gene: TRBV2; j_gene: TRBJ2-3; abundance: many; d_gene: -; CDR3aa: CASSEGQGSTDTQYF; CDR3nt: TGTGCCAGCAGTGAAGGCCAGGGGTCCACAGATACGCAGTATTTT
v_gene: TRBV7-3; j_gene: TRBJ1-1; abundance: -; d_gene: -; CDR3aa: CASSLTGRMNTEAFF; CDR3nt: TGTGCCAGCAGCTTAACTGGACGCATGAACACTGAAGCTTTCTTT
v_gene: TRBV14; j_gene: TRBJ2-7; abundance: few; d_gene: -; CDR3aa: CASSQNSGYEQYF; CDR3nt: TGTGCCAGCAGCCAAAATAGTGGCTACGAGCAGTACTTC
v_gene: TRBV6-2/TRBV6-3; j_gene: TRBJ1-2; abundance: -; d_gene: TRBD1; CDR3aa: CSSAGGYGYTF; CDR3nt: TGTTCCAGTGCAGGGGGCTATGGCTACACCTTC
v_gene: TRBV29-1; j_gene: TRBJ1-5; abundance: many; d_gene: -; CDR3aa: CSVAGTDSNQPQHF; CDR3nt: TGCAGCGTCGCCGGGACGGATAGCAATCAGCCCCAGCATTTT